The rows below give T cell receptor beta chains drawn from one sample of a study of patients and donors after allogeneic stem cell transplantation. One entry per CDR3 protein results from TCRdb running MiXCR on the RT-PCR reads. The sample lists 200,000 to 250,000 distinct CDR3 sequences; 13% to 15% were seen once. Sequenced sample: blood, either unsorted or a sorted T cell fraction (not recorded which). Receptors were obtained from a human donor who was either an allogeneic HSCT recipient or a stem cell or donor lymphocyte infusion donor (not recorded which). It is not recorded whose cells these are; they may come from a transplant donor. Both conserved end residues are trimmed from each CDR3.

v_gene	j_gene	CDR3aa
TRBV4-1	TRBJ1-1	ASSQERVGREAF
TRBV20-1	TRBJ2-7	SAREVGQGTYEQY
TRBV12-3/TRBV12-4	TRBJ2-1	ASSLLGPFDNEQF
TRBV20-1	TRBJ2-3	SAQAGSTDTQY
TRBV7-2	TRBJ1-1	ASSLASDRNTEAF
TRBV3-1	TRBJ2-5	ASSQALAGGETQY
TRBV28	TRBJ2-7	ASRKAGESYEQY
TRBV5-1	TRBJ2-7	ASSLAGHPSYEQY
TRBV5-1	TRBJ2-7	ASRSGTTTSVGY
TRBV5-4	TRBJ1-2	ASSWAQGNYGYT
TRBV30	TRBJ1-2	AWSSLYGYT
TRBV7-9	TRBJ2-7	ASSFLSGGLSHEQY
TRBV7-3	TRBJ2-1	ASSLSKGIGEQF
TRBV18	TRBJ2-7	ASSPKLSGGPVSSYEQY
TRBV5-4	TRBJ2-7	ASSLGSGRDEQY
TRBV5-4	TRBJ2-2	ATSPLTRDGELF
TRBV24-1	TRBJ1-2	ATSAQAGYGYT
TRBV19	TRBJ1-1	ASSIGGSNTEAF
TRBV27	TRBJ2-5	ASSPRQGAVTKETQY
TRBV20-1	TRBJ2-5	SARGQGVAGKETQY
TRBV13	TRBJ2-7	SSSFLSRGGGEQY
TRBV5-1	TRBJ2-7	ASSLAGDDTYEQY
TRBV7-3	TRBJ2-2	ASSPDWTRHGELF
TRBV12-3/TRBV12-4	TRBJ2-3	ASSLAGGPGDTQY
TRBV27	TRBJ1-6	ASSRNTYNSPLH
TRBV7-9	TRBJ1-2	ASSRDSGYT
TRBV11-2	TRBJ2-3	ASSPSGDQATDTQY
TRBV11-3	TRBJ2-5	ASSLAEETQY
TRBV25-1	TRBJ1-4	ASSEWDNNEKLF
TRBV5-1	TRBJ2-2	ASSEGLFTGELF
TRBV5-1	TRBJ1-5	ASSLAGMGNQPQH
TRBV5-1	TRBJ1-4	ASSRGQGMEKLF
TRBV20-1	TRBJ1-2	SVGRGDGYT
TRBV5-1	TRBJ2-1	ASSFGLAGANEQF
TRBV4-3	TRBJ1-2	ASSQSHNYGYT
TRBV2	TRBJ2-3	ASTLEAGSVSDTQY
TRBV3-1	TRBJ1-1	ASSLPGQRNTEAF
TRBV12-3/TRBV12-4	TRBJ1-1	ASRLAGTGEGF
TRBV6-6	TRBJ2-7	ASSASGLEQY
TRBV6-6	TRBJ2-7	ASSYGTEQY
TRBV14	TRBJ2-2	ASSQDRLLGRESSTGELF
TRBV27	TRBJ1-5	ASSFSSAASNQPQH
TRBV5-1	TRBJ2-5	ASSFHGQFQETQY
TRBV19	TRBJ1-4	ASSASDRGGEKLF
TRBV7-6	TRBJ2-3	ASSKGLAGSTTDTQY
TRBV7-3	TRBJ2-2	ASSSQWDNTGELF
TRBV4-1	TRBJ2-7	ASSQDYGEYEQY
TRBV10-3	TRBJ1-2	ATQGLGEQGYT
TRBV6-1	TRBJ2-5	ASRLSGSLTLETQY
TRBV5-6	TRBJ1-2	ASSFAHSQGAGYGYT
TRBV11-2	TRBJ2-3	ASSFTQGYTDTQY
TRBV6-1	TRBJ1-6	ASTLTQRNSPLH
TRBV5-1	TRBJ1-5	ASSLDGGYQPQH